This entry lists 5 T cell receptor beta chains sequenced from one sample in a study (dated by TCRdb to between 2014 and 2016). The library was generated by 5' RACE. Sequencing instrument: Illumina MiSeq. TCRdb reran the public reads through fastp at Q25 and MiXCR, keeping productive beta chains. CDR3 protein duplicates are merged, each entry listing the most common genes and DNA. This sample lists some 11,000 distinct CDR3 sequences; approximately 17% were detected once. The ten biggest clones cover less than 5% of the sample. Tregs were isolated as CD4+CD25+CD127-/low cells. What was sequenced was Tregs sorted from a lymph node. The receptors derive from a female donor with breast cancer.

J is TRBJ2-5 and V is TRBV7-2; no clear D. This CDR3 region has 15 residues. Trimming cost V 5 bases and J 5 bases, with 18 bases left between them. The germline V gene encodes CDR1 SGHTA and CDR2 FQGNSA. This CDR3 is CASSPRVYLRETQYF. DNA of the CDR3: TGTGCCAGCAGCCCAAGGGTGTACCTCCGGGAGACCCAGTACTTC.

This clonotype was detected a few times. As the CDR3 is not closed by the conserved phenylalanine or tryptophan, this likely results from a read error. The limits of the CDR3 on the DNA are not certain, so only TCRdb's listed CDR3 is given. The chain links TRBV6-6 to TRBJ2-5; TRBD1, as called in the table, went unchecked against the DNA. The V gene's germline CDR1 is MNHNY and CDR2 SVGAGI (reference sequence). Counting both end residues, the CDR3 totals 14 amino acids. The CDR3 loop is CASRRGQDRAFFLV.

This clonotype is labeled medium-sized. This chain's CDR3 is CASSPASGRSYEQYF. The CDR3 DNA sequence: TGTGCCAGCAGCCCGGCCAGCGGGAGGTCCTACGAGCAGTACTTC. The chain carries TRBV7-2 and TRBJ2-7; 9 bases are a match to TRBD2. CDR1 and CDR2 from the germline V gene are SGHTA and FQGNSA. The CDR3 runs 15 residues. V gave up 5 bases and J gave up 1 base; unmatched junction bases: 6. The variable domain in full, with the rest retrieved from reference TRBV7-2 and TRBJ2-7, is GAGVSQSPSNKVTEKGKDVELRCDPISGHTALYWYRQSLGQGLEFLIYFQGNSAPDKSGLPSDRFSAERTGGSVSTLTIQRTQQEDSAVYLCASSPASGRSYEQYFGPGTRLTVT.

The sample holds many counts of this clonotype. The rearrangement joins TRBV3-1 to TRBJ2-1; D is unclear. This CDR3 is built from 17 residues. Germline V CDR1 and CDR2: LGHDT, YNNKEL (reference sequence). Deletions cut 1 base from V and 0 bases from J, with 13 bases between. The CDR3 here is CASSQGVRSSSYNEQFF. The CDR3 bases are TGTGCCAGCAGCCAAGGGGTACGGTCAAGCTCCTACAATGAGCAGTTCTTC.

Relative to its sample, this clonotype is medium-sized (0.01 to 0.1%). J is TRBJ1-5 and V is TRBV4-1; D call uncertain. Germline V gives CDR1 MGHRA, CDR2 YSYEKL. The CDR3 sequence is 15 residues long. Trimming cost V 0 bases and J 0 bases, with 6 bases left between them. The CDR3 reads CASSQDESSNQPQHF. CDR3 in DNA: TGCGCCAGCAGCCAAGATGAGTCTAGCAATCAGCCCCAGCATTTT.